These 12 T cell receptor beta chains originate from one sample sequenced in a study of lymphopenia after photon versus proton radiotherapy. Here immunoSEQ multiplex PCR was the method, and the copy in TCRdb shows in-frame clones only, minus some. Altogether tens of thousands of clones are present, roughly 93% being singletons, with the ten largest covering approximately 2.6%. The specimen was peripheral blood, collected from a patient treated with photon-based radiotherapy. All receptors derive from a woman aged 70-85 years with pancreatic cancer.

This chain links TRBV7-3 with TRBJ2-1; D not resolved. CDR3 length: 15 amino acids. Germline-derived CDR1 and CDR2 are SGHTA and FQGTGA. Trimming pared 2 bases from V and 8 bases from J, leaving 16 bases between. CDR3 amino acids: CASSLASATSHEQFF. Here the CDR3 DNA reads TGTGCCAGCAGCTTAGCTTCGGCCACATCGCATGAGCAGTTCTTC.

For the CDR3, the DNA is TGCAGCGTCAACGCTCTGGGATATGAGGACACTGAAGCTTTCTTT. It specifies CSVNALGYEDTEAFF. J is TRBJ1-1 and V is TRBV29-1; D is ambiguous. V was pared by 6 bases and J by 3 bases, with 20 bases between. The germline V gene encodes CDR1 SQVTM and CDR2 ANQGSEA. The CDR3 totals 15 residues.

This clone appeared a single time. This rearrangement joins TRBV28 to TRBJ2-2, with D perhaps given as TRBD1 or TRBD2 (5 bases each). Germline loops: CDR1 MDHEN, CDR2 SYDVKM. The CDR3 has 20 amino acids. Deletions cut 6 bases from V and 2 bases from J, with 28 bases between. CDR3 DNA: TGTGCCAGCAGCCCGGACACCTTGTGGGGCCAAGCGGAAAACACCGGGGAGCTGTTTTTT. Its translation: CASSPDTLWGQAENTGELFF. Complete variable domain (other parts from reference TRBV28 and TRBJ2-2): DVKVTQSSRYLVKRTGEKVFLECVQDMDHENMFWYRQDPGLGLRLIYFSYDVKMKEKGDIPEGYSVSREKKERFSLILESASTNQTSMYLCASSPDTLWGQAENTGELFFGEGSRLTVL.

V usage is TRBV6-5 and J usage is TRBJ2-2; D is unclear. The CDR3 covers 13 residues. CDR1 MNHEY and CDR2 SVGAGI come from the germline V gene. V was clipped by 10 bases and J by 1 base, with 10 bases between them. CDR3: CATDDRNTGELFF. For the CDR3, the DNA is TGTGCCACGGACGACCGGAACACCGGGGAGCTGTTTTTT.

The chain couples TRBV7-9 to TRBJ1-5; unclear D gene. V lost 5 bases and J 0 bases, leaving 8 bases between the germline ends. The CDR3 totals 14 residues. Per germline, CDR1 SEHNR and CDR2 FQNEAQ (reference sequence). CDR3 sequence (DNA): TGTGCCAGCAGCCCCGGGTATAGCAATCAGCCCCAGCATTTT. Translation: CASSPGYSNQPQHF.

The chain's CDR3 is CASSLAGWPTDTQYF. As DNA, the CDR3 is TGCGCCAGCAGCTTGGCTGGTTGGCCCACAGATACGCAGTATTTT. The rearrangement uses TRBV5-1 and TRBJ2-3; D ambiguous. The ends were cut back, 0 bases at V and 2 bases at J, with 10 bases in the middle. The CDR3 is 15 residues long. CDR1 and CDR2 from the germline V gene are SGHRS and YFSETQ.

This clone was picked up one time. The rearrangement joins TRBV28 to TRBJ2-7; 7 bases are a match to TRBD2. With V trimmed by 4 bases and J by 4 bases, 7 bases remained unmatched. The CDR3 is 14 amino acids. CDR1 and CDR2 (germline): MDHEN, SYDVKM. CDR3 region: CASSSYPGGYEQYF. CDR3 sequence (DNA): TGTGCCAGCAGTTCGTACCCCGGGGGGTACGAGCAGTACTTC. Full variable domain (remainder filled in from reference TRBV28 and TRBJ2-7): DVKVTQSSRYLVKRTGEKVFLECVQDMDHENMFWYRQDPGLGLRLIYFSYDVKMKEKGDIPEGYSVSREKKERFSLILESASTNQTSMYLCASSSYPGGYEQYFGPGTRLTVT.

The chain employs TRBV28 and TRBJ2-5; 7 positions agree with TRBD2. This CDR3 region has 14 residues. Germline assignment: CDR1 MDHEN and CDR2 SYDVKM. V trimming: 9 bases; J trimming: 2 bases; junction bases outside the gene matches: 9. CDR3 sequence: CASAPGGGQETQYF. The CDR3 DNA follows: TGTGCCAGTGCCCCGGGGGGAGGGCAAGAGACCCAGTACTTC.

This chain connects TRBV28 to TRBJ2-2; perhaps D is TRBD1 or TRBD2 (5 bases each). Germline V gene sequence: CDR1 MDHEN, CDR2 SYDVKM. This CDR3 is built from 15 residues. Trimming shortened V by 6 bases and J by 0 bases, and 11 bases separated the two germline ends. This CDR3 reads CASSLGTANTGELFF. Written as DNA, the CDR3 is TGTGCCAGCAGCCTAGGGACGGCGAACACCGGGGAGCTGTTTTTT.

This clone was seen only a few times. The gene calls are TRBV7-8 and TRBJ2-7; no firm D call. Trimming pared 8 bases from V and 2 bases from J, leaving 10 bases between. The CDR3 spans 12 residues. From germline, CDR1 is SGHVS and CDR2 FQNEAQ. The CDR3 loop is CASEDGAYEQYF. As DNA, the CDR3 is TGTGCCAGCGAGGACGGAGCCTACGAGCAGTACTTC.

The chain couples TRBV5-1 to TRBJ1-3; 7 bases fit TRBD1. This CDR3 spans 16 amino acids. V lost 0 bases, J lost 0 bases, and 3 bases stayed unmatched. CDR1 is SGHRS, CDR2 YFSETQ, per germline. The chain's CDR3 is CASSLGSGGSGNTIYF. CDR3 nucleotides: TGCGCCAGCAGCTTGGGGTCAGGGGGCTCTGGAAACACCATATATTTT. The complete variable domain, with remaining parts taken from reference TRBV5-1 and TRBJ1-3, reads KAGVTQTPRYLIKTRGQQVTLSCSPISGHRSVSWYQQTPGQGLQFLFEYFSETQRNKGNFPGRFSGRQFSNSRSEMNVSTLELGDSALYLCASSLGSGGSGNTIYFGEGSWLTVV.

The genes are TRBV9 and TRBJ1-2; a possible D gene is TRBD1 (6 bases). Trimming took 2 bases from V and 11 from J, leaving 19 bases between them. The CDR3 has 14 amino acids. Germline lookup yields CDR1 SGDLS and CDR2 YYNGEE. Here the CDR3 DNA reads TGTGCCAGCAGCGTGGCGGGGGCCGCGAGAAGTTACACCTTC. Its protein product is CASSVAGAARSYTF. Together with reference TRBV9 and TRBJ1-2, the CDR3 gives the full variable domain: DSGVTQTPKHLITATGQRVTLRCSPRSGDLSVYWYQQSLDQGLQFLIQYYNGEERAKGNILERFSAQQFPDLHSELNLSSLELGDSALYFCASSVAGAARSYTFGSGTRLTVV.